One and the same sample provided the 29 T cell receptor beta chains below, sequenced in a study of glioma-infiltrating T cells. Using RNA template, CDR3s of TCR alpha and beta were amplified with iRepertoire arm-PCR. MiXCR was run by TCRdb on the multiplex PCR reads, yielding one entry per CDR3 protein. Among about 22,000 distinct CDR3 sequences, around 25% were seen once, and the ten largest hold around 14%. Specimen: glioma tissue, nonneoplastic brain tissue, or PBMCs (not recorded which). The receptors come from a human donor with low-grade glioma or glioblastoma, undergoing nonglioma brain surgery, or in good health (not recorded which).

This clonotype was counted a few times. This chain's CDR3 is CSVVGSPYEQYF. As DNA, the CDR3 is TGCAGCGTTGTGGGTTCCCCCTACGAGCAGTACTTC. The chain combines TRBV29-1 with TRBJ2-7; unclear D gene. The CDR3 spans 12 residues. The V end was cut by 4 bases, the J end by 2 bases, with 9 bases between. Germline V gene data show CDR1 as SQVTM and CDR2 as ANQGSEA.

Ten or more counts support this clonotype. The gene calls are TRBV20-1 and TRBJ2-5; unclear D gene. V lost 0 bases and J 2 bases, leaving 13 bases between the germline ends. The germline V gene encodes CDR1 DFQATT and CDR2 SNEGSKA (reference sequence). This CDR3 contains 15 residues. CDR3 nucleotide sequence: TGCAGTGCTAGAGATTTACGAGGAAAACAAGAGACCCAGTACTTC. Translating gives CSARDLRGKQETQYF.

Comment on this clonotype: The germline gene is not matched at one end of the junction; a read error may be the cause. The chain carries TRBV4-2 and TRBJ2-1, with TRBD2 as a possible D gene (6 bases). Looked up from germline, CDR1 is LGHNA and CDR2 is YNFKEQ. The length of the CDR3 is 14 residues. The CDR3, as DNA: TGTGCCAGCAGCCATAATAGCGGCTACAATGAGCAGTCCTTC. It encodes CASSHNSGYNEQSF.

This clonotype was picked up many times. V gene TRBV20-1 combines with J gene TRBJ2-5; D is possibly TRBD2 (6 bases). Trimming took 5 bases from V and 5 from J, leaving 18 bases between them. Per germline, CDR1 DFQATT and CDR2 SNEGSKA (reference sequence). The CDR3 runs to 14 residues. CDR3 sequence reads: CSAPPLPGRETQYF. DNA of the CDR3: TGCAGTGCTCCCCCGTTACCTGGGAGGGAGACCCAGTACTTC.

This clonotype has ten or more counts. J is TRBJ1-5 and V is TRBV12-3 or TRBV12-4, with D maybe TRBD1 (5 bases). V was cut by 4 bases and J by 3 bases, with 16 bases left in between. This CDR3 is 16 amino acids long. Here the CDR3 DNA reads TGTGCCAGCAGTTCGGGGTCGGAACAGGTCAATCAGCCCCAGCATTTT. Translation: CASSSGSEQVNQPQHF.

The chain combines TRBV15 with TRBJ2-5; D not resolved. V gave up 1 base and J gave up 4 bases, with 10 bases separating them. Germline V gene lookup returns CDR1 LNHNV and CDR2 YYDKDF (reference sequence). This CDR3 is 14 amino acids long. CDR3 protein: CATSRVRSAETQYF. Written as DNA, the CDR3 is TGTGCCACCAGCAGAGTCAGGTCTGCAGAGACCCAGTACTTC.

This clonotype ranks as medium-sized. V and J are TRBV27 and TRBJ1-1, with no clear D. Per germline, CDR1 MNHEY and CDR2 SMNVEV (reference sequence). The CDR3 runs 14 residues. Trimming shortened V by 2 bases and J by 6 bases, and 13 bases separated the two germline ends. CDR3 residues: CASSLGLPGAEAFF. The CDR3 nucleotides are TGTGCCAGCAGTTTAGGGTTGCCTGGGGCTGAAGCTTTCTTT.

By frequency in the sample, this clonotype is medium-sized. Written as DNA, the CDR3 is TGTGCCAGCAGCTTAGACAGCAATCAGCCCCAGCATTTT. Residues: CASSLDSNQPQHF. The chain recombines TRBV7-3 with TRBJ1-5; D is uncertain. Germline CDR1 and CDR2: SGHTA and FQGTGA. The CDR3 sequence is 13 residues long. The germline V and J ends were trimmed by 2 bases and 1 base, with 3 bases remaining between them.

With respect to this clonotype: This may arise from a read error, as a much more abundant clone is one base away. The chain combines TRBV20-1 with TRBJ1-1; D call uncertain. The germline V and J ends were trimmed by 4 bases and 11 bases, with 23 bases remaining between them. The CDR3 length is 14 residues. Germline values: CDR1 DFQATT, CDR2 SNEGSKA (reference sequence). The CDR3 sequence: CSANPPTEPFGAFF. CDR3 nucleotide sequence: TGCAGTGCTAACCCACCCACGGAGCCCTTTGGGGCTTTCTTT.

The table lists this clonotype with many counts. The chain employs TRBV7-2 and TRBJ2-7, with a possible D match to TRBD2 (6 bases). Germline values: CDR1 SGHTA, CDR2 FQGNSA. This CDR3 spans 14 amino acids. Trimming stripped 6 bases from V and 4 bases from J, with 16 bases between. The CDR3 is CASSRASGRYEQYF. CDR3 nucleotide sequence: TGTGCCAGCAGTCGAGCGTCTGGGAGGTACGAGCAGTACTTC. Variable domain in full (rest from reference TRBV7-2 and TRBJ2-7): GAGVSQSPSNKVTEKGKDVELRCDPISGHTALYWYRQSLGQGLEFLIYFQGNSAPDKSGLPSDRFSAERTGGSVSTLTIQRTQQEDSAVYLCASSRASGRYEQYFGPGTRLTVT.

The chain uses TRBV6-9 and TRBJ2-7; the D is unclear. CDR3 size: 11 residues. The V gene's germline CDR1 is MNHGY and CDR2 SVAAGI. Trimming left V 7 bases short and J 3 bases short, with 7 bases between. CDR3 in DNA: TGTGCCAGCATTTTTGTCTACGAGCAGTACTTC. Translated, it gives CASIFVYEQYF.

This clonotype came up a few times. A much larger clone lies a single base off, so this may be a read error. The rearrangement uses TRBV7-2 and TRBJ1-2, with D unresolved. The CDR3 has 12 residues. Germline CDR1 is SGHTA and CDR2 is FQGNSA. Deletions cut 3 bases from V and 6 bases from J, with 8 bases between. The CDR3 loop reads CASSFRGNGYTF. CDR3 nucleotide sequence: TGTGCCAGCAGCTTTCGAGGGAATGGCTACACCTTC.

Comment on this clonotype: In this CDR3 the conserved last residue, phenylalanine or tryptophan, is missing, so a read error is likely. The V and J genes are TRBV11-1 and TRBJ1-1; D unresolved. The CDR3 covers 13 residues. V was trimmed by 5 bases and J by 4 bases, leaving 11 bases between them. Germline V gene sequence: CDR1 SGHAT, CDR2 FQDESV (reference sequence). DNA for the CDR3: TGTGCCAGCAGCCACAGCCGTTTCACTGAAGCTTTCCTT. Translated: CASSHSRFTEAFL.

This sequence joins TRBV6-1 and TRBJ1-3, with D unresolved. The CDR3 is 14 residues long. V shed 11 bases and J shed 0 bases, with 14 bases lying between them. In germline, CDR1 is MNHNS, CDR2 SASEGT. The CDR3 loop reads CAPSVGPSGNTIYF. The CDR3, as DNA: TGTGCCCCCTCGGTTGGCCCCTCTGGAAACACCATATATTTT.

V usage is TRBV5-4 and J usage is TRBJ2-3; 7 nucleotides line up with TRBD2. J was trimmed by 2 bases and V by 0 bases; bases with no gene match: 3. CDR1 is SGHNT and CDR2 is YYREEE in the germline V gene (reference sequence). The CDR3 has 15 amino acids. The CDR3 coding sequence is TGTGCCAGCAGCTTGGGAGCGGGGTACACAGATACGCAGTATTTT. The encoded protein is CASSLGAGYTDTQYF.

This clonotype is medium-sized (0.01 to 0.1%). This CDR3 is CASSQGNEQFF. The CDR3 DNA reads TGCGCCAGCAGCCAAGGGAATGAGCAGTTCTTC. The V and J genes are TRBV4-3 and TRBJ2-1; D remains unclear. Germline V gene data show CDR1 as LGHNA and CDR2 as YSLEER. Trimming stripped 1 base from V and 7 bases from J, with 2 bases between. The CDR3 has 11 amino acids.

In its sample, this clonotype was seen once. The chain links TRBV24-1 to TRBJ1-2; perhaps TRBD1 as D (5 bases). The CDR3 is 14 amino acids. Trimming cost V 4 bases and J 2 bases, with 10 bases left between them. Germline-derived CDR1 and CDR2 are KGHDR and SFDVKD. The CDR3 loop is CATSEPTANYGYTF. The CDR3 DNA follows: TGTGCCACCAGTGAGCCGACAGCGAACTATGGCTACACCTTC.

The genes are TRBV5-1 and TRBJ2-3; the match to TRBD2 covers 10 bases. The CDR3 consists of 16 residues. Germline V gene lookup returns CDR1 SGHRS and CDR2 YFSETQ. V dropped 4 bases and J dropped 4; count of bases not matched to a gene: 9. This CDR3 is CASSQLAGGVADTQYF. The CDR3 region has the DNA TGCGCCAGCAGCCAGTTAGCGGGGGGCGTCGCAGATACGCAGTATTTT.

This clonotype has at least ten counts. This chain links TRBV20-1 with TRBJ2-7; D is possibly TRBD2 (6 bases). The CDR3 has 13 amino acids. The germline V gene encodes CDR1 DFQATT and CDR2 SNEGSKA (reference sequence). Trimming took off 5 bases at V and 0 bases at J, with 11 bases between the two ends. CDR3 sequence: CSAGGWGSYEQYF. The CDR3 DNA reads TGCAGTGCTGGGGGGTGGGGCTCCTACGAGCAGTACTTC.

This chain links TRBV20-1 with TRBJ2-5; perhaps TRBD1 as D (6 bases). The CDR3 consists of 18 residues. The germline V gene encodes CDR1 DFQATT and CDR2 SNEGSKA (reference sequence). V lost 1 base, J lost 2 bases, and 23 bases lay in between. The CDR3 DNA follows: TGCAGTGCTAGAGTATTGGGACAACGGCTCAGGCTTCAAGAGACCCAGTACTTC. Protein sequence: CSARVLGQRLRLQETQYF.

This clonotype appeared many times. The chain has TRBV27 and TRBJ1-6; D may be TRBD1 (6 bases). Trimming removed 5 bases from V and 6 bases from J, with 11 bases in between. The V gene's germline CDR1 is MNHEY and CDR2 SMNVEV (reference sequence). The CDR3 is made up of 14 amino acids. The CDR3 is CASSLGGFNSPLHF. CDR3 bases: TGTGCCAGCAGTCTTGGGGGCTTTAATTCACCCCTCCACTTT.

This clonotype was recorded at least ten times. The V call is TRBV27, the J call TRBJ2-3; 10 nucleotides line up with TRBD2. Germline trimming cut 5 bases from V and 6 bases from J; bases unmatched to any gene: 11. Germline CDR1 is MNHEY and CDR2 is SMNVEV (reference sequence). The CDR3 runs 16 residues. CDR3 DNA: TGTGCCAGCAGTCTGTCAACTAGCGGGGCATTTGATACGCAGTATTTT. This translates into CASSLSTSGAFDTQYF.

On this clonotype itself: One end of the junction does not line up with germline, which may come from a read error. The chain recombines TRBV7-6 with TRBJ1-2; TRBD1 might be the D (6 bases). The CDR3 contains 13 residues. Germline V gene data show CDR1 as SGHVS and CDR2 as FNYEAQ. DNA for the CDR3: TGTGCCCGCAGCTCTACAGGGATATGGGGCTACACCTTC. This encodes CARSSTGIWGYTF.

This clonotype was seen a handful of times. The J gene is TRBJ2-1, the V gene TRBV7-6; D possibly uses TRBD1 or TRBD2 (5 bases each). Germline CDR1 and CDR2: SGHVS and FNYEAQ. The CDR3 spans 17 residues. The germline V and J ends were trimmed by 5 bases and 5 bases, with 22 bases remaining between them. CDR3 residues: CASSGARGAAPNNEQFF. The CDR3 region has the DNA TGTGCCAGCAGCGGGGCTCGGGGCGCAGCCCCCAACAATGAGCAGTTCTTC.

This clonotype was counted at least ten times. This rearrangement joins TRBV6-6 to TRBJ2-1; D is unclear. Germline CDR1 is MNHNY and CDR2 is SVGAGI (reference sequence). CDR3 length equals 17 residues. Trimming stripped 2 bases from V and 0 bases from J, with 14 bases between. CDR3 protein: CASSYLVQGRSYNEQFF. The CDR3 bases are TGTGCCAGCAGTTACCTCGTGCAAGGCCGCTCCTACAATGAGCAGTTCTTC.

This clonotype appeared a few times. One end of the junction fails to match germline, which may point to a read error. This sequence joins TRBV7-2 and TRBJ2-3, with TRBD2 matching over 8 bases. Per the germline V gene, CDR1 is SGHTA and CDR2 is FQGNSA. This CDR3 is built from 16 residues. The DNA for the CDR3 is TGTGCCCGCAGCTTACACCGCGGGGGGCGCACAGATACGCAGTATTTT. It is translated as CARSLHRGGRTDTQYF.

By sample share, this clonotype is medium-sized. The chain recombines TRBV27 with TRBJ1-1; D uncertain. V dropped 4 bases and J dropped 5 bases, with 20 bases sitting between them. The CDR3 runs to 16 residues. Germline values: CDR1 MNHEY, CDR2 SMNVEV (reference sequence). The CDR3 DNA reads as TGTGCCAGCAGTTCTTCACCAGGAGCCCGGTTGACTGAAGCTTTCTTT. Translating gives CASSSSPGARLTEAFF.

This clonotype was detected a few times. A read error may explain this, as a much larger clone is one base away. The chain is built from TRBV27 and TRBJ2-5, with D unresolved. The CDR3 runs to 11 residues. Germline V gene lookup returns CDR1 MNHEY and CDR2 SMNVEV (reference sequence). CDR3 bases: TGTGCCAGCAGCCTCGAGGAGACCAAGTACTTC. Translation: CASSLEETKYF.

J is TRBJ1-2 and V is TRBV4-3; 10 bases align to TRBD1. Germline CDR1 is LGHNA and CDR2 is YSLEER. V lost 0 bases and J lost 2; bases outside the gene matches: 6. The CDR3 loop spans 17 amino acids. CDR3 amino acids: CASSQDWTGGGNYGYTF. The CDR3 DNA sequence: TGCGCCAGCAGCCAAGATTGGACAGGGGGGGGAAACTATGGCTACACCTTC.